A selection of T cell receptor beta chains follows, all from one sample in a study of graft-versus-host responses after intestinal transplantation. These receptors' targets are unknown. Here immunoSEQ multiplex PCR was the method, and the copy in TCRdb shows in-frame clones only, minus some. The sample has about 88,000 clones, around 93% seen once. The material sequenced was unstimulated CD4+ T cells sorted from spleen or lymph node cells, taken before transplant. The receptors were sampled from a human donor who was the organ donor for an intestinal transplant. Both conserved end residues are part of each CDR3. D genes are given only for firm matches. Rows give clone size only sometimes, using once, few, many, or a class for an expanded clone.

>13|TRBJ1-1|TRBV29-1|NA|NA
TGCAGCGTTGTACGGTTAGTTTACACTGAAGCTTTCTTT
CSVVRLVYTEAFF
>17|TRBJ2-3|TRBV4-1|NA|NA
TGCGCCAGCAAACTAAATCGGGGGGCCCAAAACACAGATACGCAGTATTTT
CASKLNRGAQNTDTQYF
>15|TRBJ1-5|TRBV19|NA|NA
TGTGCCAGTAGTATGACACCGCCTGGCAATCAGCCCCAGCATTTT
CASSMTPPGNQPQHF
>12|TRBJ2-3|TRBV30|NA|NA
TGTGCCTGGAGTCCGCGAACAGATACGCAGTATTTT
CAWSPRTDTQYF
>16|TRBJ2-1|TRBV19|TRBD2|NA
TGTGCCAGTAGTCGGACTAGCGCCAGCTCCTACAATGAGCAGTTCTTC
CASSRTSASSYNEQFF
>15|TRBJ1-1|TRBV10-1|TRBD1|once
TGCGCCAGCAGTATGAGGACAGGCCCGAACACTGAAGCTTTCTTT
CASSMRTGPNTEAFF
>15|TRBJ2-5|TRBV11-2|NA|NA
TGTGCCAGCAGCTTAGAGGCACAAACACAAGAGACCCAGTACTTC
CASSLEAQTQETQYF
>17|TRBJ2-5|TRBV28|NA|NA
TGTGCCAGCACCCTTCCGGTACCGGGGTCGGGGCAAGAGACCCAGTACTTC
CASTLPVPGSGQETQYF
>13|TRBJ1-4|TRBV6-5|NA|NA
TGTGCCAGCACTTACTACTTAGATGAAAAACTGTTTTTT
CASTYYLDEKLFF
>16|TRBJ2-3|TRBV5-1|NA|NA
TGCGCCAGCAGCGGGATGGTCAGCGGACCCACAGATACGCAGTATTTT
CASSGMVSGPTDTQYF
>15|TRBJ2-7|TRBV7-9|TRBD2|NA
TGTGCCAGCAGCTTTCCGGGACTAGCGGGCCACGAGCAGTACTTC
CASSFPGLAGHEQYF
>15|TRBJ1-3|TRBV4-2|TRBD1|NA
TGTGCCAGCAGCCAGGGACAGAGCTCTGGAAACACCATATATTTT
CASSQGQSSGNTIYF
>13|TRBJ2-3|TRBV4-2|NA|NA
TGTGCCAGCAGCCAGGCTAGCACAGATACGCAGTATTTT
CASSQASTDTQYF
>14|TRBJ2-1|TRBV11-3|TRBD2|NA
TGTGCCAGCAGCCCGGGACTACCGTACAATGAGCAGTTCTTC
CASSPGLPYNEQFF
>14|TRBJ2-1|TRBV10-3|TRBD2|NA
TGTGCCACCTCGGGACTAGCGGCCTCGGATGAGCAGTTCTTC
CATSGLAASDEQFF
>16|TRBJ2-7|TRBV6-1|NA|NA
TGTGCCAGCAGTGAAGCGCAACTCCCTAGCTCCTACGAGCAGTACTTC
CASSEAQLPSSYEQYF
>15|TRBJ1-2|TRBV29-1|NA|NA
TGCAGCGTTGAAGCAGGGGTTGCGCTAAACTATGGCTACACCTTC
CSVEAGVALNYGYTF
>16|TRBJ1-2|TRBV6-1|NA|NA
TGTGCCAGCAGTGCGGGGTTACAGGGAGGGAACTATGGCTACACCTTC
CASSAGLQGGNYGYTF
>16|TRBJ2-7|TRBV11-2|NA|NA
TGTGCCAGCAGCTCCCGTTCGGGCGGGGTCCCCTACGAGCAGTACTTC
CASSSRSGGVPYEQYF
>13|TRBJ1-3|TRBV6-1|TRBD1|NA
TGTGCCACCTCAGGGGGTACAGGAAACACCATATATTTT
CATSGGTGNTIYF
>13|TRBJ1-1|TRBV5-1|NA|NA
TGCGCCAGCAGCTTGGCGGGGGACACTGAAGCTTTCTTT
CASSLAGDTEAFF
>16|TRBJ2-7|TRBV28|TRBD2|NA
TGTGCCAGCAGTCCCGCCGGGACTAGCGGGACCTACGAGCAGTACTTC
CASSPAGTSGTYEQYF
>17|TRBJ2-7|TRBV2|TRBD2|once
TGTGCCAGCAGTGAAGTAGCCCCGGCTAGCGGGAGATCCGAGCAGTACTTC
CASSEVAPASGRSEQYF
>18|TRBJ2-2|TRBV6-1|TRBD2|NA
TGTGCCAGCAGTGAAGTTGATAGCGGGAGTCTTTTGGACGGGGAGCTGTTTTTT
CASSEVDSGSLLDGELFF
>13|TRBJ2-7|TRBV7-3|TRBD1|NA
TGTGCCAGCAGCCCACAGGGGGGCTACGAGCAGTACTTC
CASSPQGGYEQYF
>15|TRBJ1-5|TRBV10-3|NA|NA
TGTGCCATCAGTGAGTCGGGCGACGGCAATCAGCCCCAGCATTTT
CAISESGDGNQPQHF
>12|TRBJ2-7|TRBV5-1|NA|NA
TGCGCCAGCAGCGAACAGGGTTACGAGCAGTACTTC
CASSEQGYEQYF
>14|TRBJ1-6|TRBV5-4|NA|few
TGTGCCAGCAGCTTGGAAGGGAGGGATTCACCCCTCCACTTT
CASSLEGRDSPLHF
>14|TRBJ1-1|TRBV19|NA|NA
TGTGCCAGTACCATGGGGGGAAAGAACACTGAAGCTTTCTTT
CASTMGGKNTEAFF
>15|TRBJ2-3|TRBV11-2|TRBD1|NA
TGTGCCAGCAGCTTAGGAGGGACAGGGGACGATACGCAGTATTTT
CASSLGGTGDDTQYF
>16|TRBJ2-3|TRBV7-8|TRBD2|NA
TGTGCCAGCAGCTCGGGTTTTGGTAGCGGGAGGGGCACGCAGTATTTT
CASSSGFGSGRGTQYF
>14|TRBJ1-1|TRBV6-6|NA|NA
TGTGCCAGCAGTTACTCCTATGGTGACACTGAAGCTTTCTTT
CASSYSYGDTEAFF
>13|TRBJ1-6|TRBV5-4|TRBD1|few
TGTGCCAGCAGCTTTACAGGGGTTTCACCCCTCCACTTT
CASSFTGVSPLHF
>16|TRBJ2-3|TRBV6-6|TRBD2|NA
TGTGCCAGCAGCACCCAGAGGACTAGCGGCACAGATACGCAGTATTTT
CASSTQRTSGTDTQYF
>15|TRBJ2-7|TRBV13|TRBD2|NA
TGTGCCAGCAGCCTGCTAGCGGGAGGCTCGCGGGGGCAGTACTTC
CASSLLAGGSRGQYF
>14|TRBJ2-5|TRBV5-1|TRBD1|once
TGCGCCAGCAGCCTGAAGGGGGCAGGGGAGACCCAGTACTTC
CASSLKGAGETQYF
>17|TRBJ2-7|TRBV5-8|TRBD1|NA
TGTGCCAGCAGCCCGGACGCCTGGACAGGAAAACCCTACGAGCAGTACTTC
CASSPDAWTGKPYEQYF
>15|TRBJ2-6|TRBV28|NA|NA
TGTGCCAGCGTAACAAGGAGCTCTGGGGCCAACGTCCTGACTTTC
CASVTRSSGANVLTF
>13|TRBJ1-2|TRBV10-2|TRBD1|NA
TGCGCCAGCAGAAAGGGGACAGGGTACGGCTACACCTTC
CASRKGTGYGYTF
>16|TRBJ2-7|TRBV6-6|NA|few
TGTGCCAGCAGTTACTCTAGATCCGACTTCTCCTACGAGCAGTACTTC
CASSYSRSDFSYEQYF
>15|TRBJ2-7|TRBV19|TRBD1|NA
TGTGCCAGTGGGGACAGGGGAGAGGCTTCCTACGAGCAGTACTTC
CASGDRGEASYEQYF
>13|TRBJ2-2|TRBV5-6|NA|NA
TGTGCCAGCAGCTTACCGAGGACCGGGGAGCTGTTTTTT
CASSLPRTGELFF
>16|TRBJ2-2|TRBV7-8|TRBD2|NA
TGTGCCAGCACCTCCCGGCTAGCGGGAGAAGTCGGGGAGCTGTTTTTT
CASTSRLAGEVGELFF
>16|TRBJ1-1|TRBV10-3|TRBD1|NA
TGTGCCGTATCACAGGGGGCGTTGAGAATGAACACTGAAGCTTTCTTT
CAVSQGALRMNTEAFF
>12|TRBJ2-1|TRBV10-2|NA|NA
TGCGCCAGCAGTTTTACTACAGGGGAGCAGTTCTTC
CASSFTTGEQFF
>13|TRBJ2-7|TRBV14|NA|NA
TGTGCCAGCAGCCACAGGGATACAAGCGAGCAGTACTTC
CASSHRDTSEQYF